These T cell receptor beta chains were read from a single sample in a study of T-cell reconstitution after alpha-beta-depleted transplantation in children. TCRdb re-called the PCR reads with MiXCR, one entry per CDR3 protein. The sample includes about 27,000 distinct CDR3 sequences, around 17% seen only once; the top ten take about a third. The sequencing used PBMCs, mostly from graft donor cells, collected 60 days after TCRalphabeta/CD19-depleted stem cell transplant. These receptors were taken from a male patient under 10 years old who had a stem cell transplant for acute lymphoblastic leukemia, so the T cells may come from the graft donor. Both conserved end residues are part of each CDR3. D genes are given only for firm matches. Size is omitted from some rows. Given values are once, few, many or a class for expanded clones.

14 - - TRBJ2-2 TRBV5-1 TGCGCCAGCAGAACGACAGGCTACACCGGGGAGCTGTTTTTT CASRTTGYTGELFF
15 large - TRBJ2-7 TRBV7-9 TGTGCCAGCAGCCCGAGTGTACCGCAATCCTACGAGCAGTACTTC CASSPSVPQSYEQYF
13 - - TRBJ1-2 TRBV14 TGTGCCAGCAGCCAAGTAGGGGTCTATGGCTACACCTTC CASSQVGVYGYTF
16 - TRBD2 TRBJ2-1 TRBV6-2/TRBV6-3 TGTGCCAGCAGTTACGTAGCGGGGGAGCTGGGCAATGAGCAGTTCTTC CASSYVAGELGNEQFF
14 - - TRBJ1-1 TRBV7-2 TGTGCCAGCAGCTTATGGTCAGGGAACACTGAAGCTTTCTTT CASSLWSGNTEAFF
14 many - TRBJ1-1 TRBV20-1 TGCAGTGCTAGAGATCCAAGAGTGAACACTGAAGCTTTCTTT CSARDPRVNTEAFF
15 few - TRBJ1-4 TRBV3-1 TGTGCCAGCAGCCAAGAGACAGGAACTAATGAAAAACTGTTTTTT CASSQETGTNEKLFF
16 few - TRBJ2-6 TRBV5-1 TGCGCCAGCAGCTTGGGGGGACAAGGCGGGGCCAACGTCCTGACTTTC CASSLGGQGGANVLTF
16 many - TRBJ2-5 TRBV6-6 TGTGCCAGCAGTTACGGGGCGGGGGCTTACCAAGAGACCCAGTACTTC CASSYGAGAYQETQYF
13 many - TRBJ2-1 TRBV5-1 TGCGCCAGCAGCCCAGCGGAATACAATGAGCAGTTCTTC CASSPAEYNEQFF
16 few - TRBJ1-2 TRBV4-2 TGTGCCAGCAGCCAAGTTCCGGGGTACGCTAACTATGGCTACACCTTC CASSQVPGYANYGYTF
14 - TRBD2 TRBJ2-4 TRBV20-1 TGCAGTGCTAGAGCGGGACTAGCGGGAGACATTCAGTACTTC CSARAGLAGDIQYF
15 many TRBD1 TRBJ1-6 TRBV10-3 TGTGCCATCAGGATGGACAGGACGTCTAATTCACCCCTCCACTTT CAIRMDRTSNSPLHF
15 few TRBD2 TRBJ2-1 TRBV5-6 TGTGCCAGCAGCTTTGGGCGGGGGGGGTACAATGAGCAGTTCTTC CASSFGRGGYNEQFF
12 - - TRBJ2-1 TRBV28 TGTGCCAACAGGGAAGGAGACAATGAGCAGTTCTTC CANREGDNEQFF
13 - - TRBJ2-1 TRBV12-3/TRBV12-4 TGTGCCAGCAGTTTCGTCACCTACAATGAGCAGTTCTTC CASSFVTYNEQFF
13 - - TRBJ2-2 TRBV4-2 TGTGCCAGCGGCCCTGGAAAGACCGGGGAGCTGTTTTTT CASGPGKTGELFF
14 - TRBD1 TRBJ1-2 TRBV7-9 TGTGCCAGCAGCACTCCAGGACAGGGGAAAGGCTACACCTTC CASSTPGQGKGYTF
15 many - TRBJ2-2 TRBV27 TGTGCCAGCAATATTGACCGACGGAACACCGGGGAGCTGTTTTTT CASNIDRRNTGELFF
12 many - TRBJ1-2 TRBV20-1 TGCAGTGCTTCCTGGACTGGCTATGGCTACACCTTC CSASWTGYGYTF
13 few - TRBJ2-7 TRBV11-2 TGTGCCAGCAGCTTAGTGTTGGACGACGAGCAGTACTTC CASSLVLDDEQYF
14 - - TRBJ2-1 TRBV11-3 TGTGCCAGCAGCTTAGTCTCAGCATCCCCTGAGCAGTTCTTC CASSLVSASPEQFF
13 - - TRBJ1-1 TRBV28 TGTGCCAGCAGTTTCCAGAAGTACTCTGAAGCTTTCTTT CASSFQKYSEAFF
18 - TRBD2 TRBJ2-7 TRBV6-5 TGTGCCAGCAGTTACTCCCATCCCCAGCGGGGGGACTCCTACGAGCAGTACTTC CASSYSHPQRGDSYEQYF
15 - - TRBJ2-2 TRBV7-2 TGTGCCAGCAGCAAGGCGGGGAACCAACCCGGGGAGCTGTTTTTT CASSKAGNQPGELFF
15 many - TRBJ2-7 TRBV28 TGTGCCAGCAGTAGTACGGGACATATATCCTACGAGCAGTACTTC CASSSTGHISYEQYF
15 few - TRBJ2-1 TRBV7-2 TGTGCCAGCAACAACTGGGGCCCACGGGGCCATGAGCAGTTCTTC CASNNWGPRGHEQFF
18 - TRBD1 TRBJ2-1 TRBV6-2/TRBV6-3 TGTGCCAGCAGTTACGAATGGGGACAGGGGGGCCTCCACAATGAGCAGTTCTTC CASSYEWGQGGLHNEQFF
15 many - TRBJ2-3 TRBV5-1 TGCGCCAGCAGCTTCCGGGGAGGTGGCACAGATACGCAGTATTTT CASSFRGGGTDTQYF
16 - TRBD1 TRBJ1-1 TRBV5-4 TGTGCCAGCAGCTTGAGGACAGGGGATTTGAACACTGAAGCTTTCTTT CASSLRTGDLNTEAFF
15 - - TRBJ2-1 TRBV6-1 TGTGCCAGCAGTCAAGGGGACGGAGTATACAATGAGCAGTTCTTC CASSQGDGVYNEQFF
14 many - TRBJ1-1 TRBV5-1 TGCGCCAGCAGCTTGAATCTTTCGCAGGGACGAGCTTTCTTT CASSLNLSQGRAFF
10 few - TRBJ1-2 TRBV20-1 TGCAGTGCTAACTGGGATGGCTACACCTTC CSANWDGYTF
18 - - TRBJ1-1 TRBV21-1 TGTGCCAGCAGCAAAGAATATTGCAGGGGGTTCAAGAACACTGAAGCTTTCTTT CASSKEYCRGFKNTEAFF
15 few TRBD1 TRBJ2-5 TRBV5-1 TGCGCCAGCAGCTCTGGACAGGGTCATGGAGAGACCCAGTACTTC CASSSGQGHGETQYF
14 - - TRBJ2-7 TRBV14 TGTGCCAGCAGCCGTGCGGGGAGCTCCTACGAGCAGTACTTC CASSRAGSSYEQYF
16 - TRBD2 TRBJ2-2 TRBV20-1 TGCAGTGCTAGAAACCTAGCGGGAGGCCGTAGGGGGGACCTGTTTTTT CSARNLAGGRRGDLFF
14 many - TRBJ1-5 TRBV12-3/TRBV12-4 TGTGCCAGCAGTCCGGGCCGCAAAGATCAGCCCCAGCATTTT CASSPGRKDQPQHF
17 - - TRBJ1-1 TRBV19 TGTGCCAGTAGTATAGAGACAGCCGAAGAACCGAACACTGAAGCTTTCTTT CASSIETAEEPNTEAFF
14 many TRBD1 TRBJ2-2 TRBV10-3 TGTGCCATCAGGGACAGGGGCGACACCGGGGAGCTGTTTTTT CAIRDRGDTGELFF
17 many - TRBJ2-2 TRBV4-2 TGTGCCAGCAGCCAAGATTGGGAAGGGGGAGGAACCGGGGAGCTGTTTTTT CASSQDWEGGGTGELFF
15 - TRBD2 TRBJ2-1 TRBV7-9 TGTGCCAGCAGCTTCACCCCCGGGACTAGCGGGGAGCAGTTCTTC CASSFTPGTSGEQFF
13 few - TRBJ2-2 TRBV11-2 TGTGCCAGCAGCCGAGATTGGACCGGGGAGCTGTTTTTT CASSRDWTGELFF
15 few - TRBJ2-1 TRBV6-2/TRBV6-3 TGTGCCAGCAGCCACCTACTCCCACTCCTCAATGAGCAGTTCTTC CASSHLLPLLNEQFF
13 - TRBD1 TRBJ2-3 TRBV7-2 TGTGCCAGCAGCTTAAACAGGGGAGATACGCAGTATTTT CASSLNRGDTQYF
14 many - TRBJ1-2 TRBV28 TGTGCCAGCAGTCGACCGCTTCAAGGGGATGGCTACACCTTC CASSRPLQGDGYTF
12 - - TRBJ2-3 TRBV5-6 TGTGCCAGCAGCCTCAGGGCAGATACGCAGTATTTT CASSLRADTQYF
14 many - TRBJ2-2 TRBV10-2 TGCGCCAGCAGTGTCTTACCGAGTCTTGGGGAGCTGTTTTTT CASSVLPSLGELFF
15 many TRBD1 TRBJ1-6 TRBV5-1 TGCGCCAGCAGCTCAGGAGGACAGGCAAATTCACCCCTCCACTTT CASSSGGQANSPLHF
13 - TRBD1 TRBJ1-5 TRBV29-1 TGCAGCGTTCGACAGGGACCAGAACAGCCCCAGCATTTT CSVRQGPEQPQHF
15 - - TRBJ2-3 TRBV29-1 TGCAGCGTTCCCGGGGTAGCGGTGAACACAGATACGCAGTATTTT CSVPGVAVNTDTQYF
15 few - TRBJ1-1 TRBV5-1 TGCGCCAGCAGCTTCTTCCAGCGCGGGGACACTGAAGCTTTCTTT CASSFFQRGDTEAFF
14 many TRBD1 TRBJ2-1 TRBV18 TGTGCCAGCTCACCACAGGGGGCAGGCAATGAGCAGTTCTTC CASSPQGAGNEQFF
12 many - TRBJ2-5 TRBV28 TGTGCCAGCAGTTTGGGGGAAGAGACCCAGTACTTC CASSLGEETQYF